This record covers a single T cell receptor (beta chain). This CDR3 is built from 14 residues. This entry is derived from a study of blood T cell repertoires in COVID-19. The age range of participants was 18 to 89 years, with residence in more than 20 US areas. Cohort 3 recovered donors had two negative PCRs, clearance, or symptom resolution. Sequenced by immunoSEQ multiplex PCR; TCRdb stores in-frame clones only, minus some. This repertoire shows about 300,000 clones, more than 75% found once; its top ten account for roughly 10%. The V call is TRBV12-1, the J call TRBJ2-1; TRBD2 was called by the table and not checked on the DNA. TRBV12-1 is a recognized pseudogene. The sequenced sample consisted of PBMCs or T cells enriched from blood (not recorded which). This receptor was taken from a woman between 18 and 29 years old who had recovered from COVID-19. In DNA form, the CDR3 reads TGTGCCAGCAGCCCGCCCGTAGGCGGAGGTGAGCAGTTCTTC. This gives the protein CASSPPVGGGEQFF.